The clone carrying this TCR beta chain was observed once. The data stem from a study of Ad26.COV2.S vaccination and SARS-CoV-2 variants. Study details: Once, or twice with 56 days between doses, Ad26.COV2.S was given intramuscularly.

The treatment denotes: around 19 received Ad26.COV2.S at low or high dose, single or two shots; several received placebo; per-sample allocation not given. Samples analyzed were those drawn on day 63 after the first vaccine or placebo injection. Germline loops: CDR1 SGHAT, CDR2 FQNNGV. CDR3 size: 14 residues. V was clipped by 5 bases and J by 0 bases; unmatched bases: 2. Produced via immunoSEQ multiplex PCR; TCRdb's table is partial and in-frame only. The sample records around 450,000 clones, approximately 90% being singletons. The clonotype originates from a person between 18 and 60 years old who received the Ad26.COV2.S COVID-19 vaccine or a placebo. The sequences come from peripheral blood, collected in a trial of Ad26.COV2.S vaccine versus placebo. This chain links TRBV11-2 with TRBJ1-2, with 8 bases that match TRBD1. The CDR3 DNA is TGTGCCAGCAGCCGGACAGGGACTAACTATGGCTACACCTTC. It codes for CASSRTGTNYGYTF.